This T cell receptor (beta chain) was sequenced in a study of identifying expanded T cells in peripheral blood. The CDR3 is 15 amino acids. Germline values: CDR1 LGHNA, CDR2 YNFKEQ. V shed 0 bases and J 7 bases; nucleotides not matched to a gene: 6. Assay used: immunoSEQ multiplex PCR; TCRdb lists only in-frame clones, some missing. The top ten hold 7.3% of the sample, which has roughly 84,000 clones, 70% to 90% seen once. Collection occurred without any documented infections or immune events in donors. Study observations and caveats: Approximately 2-week clone count variance significantly increased as total template count grew. Over two and four weeks, about 15 and 19 clones changed, versus approximately 1.1 between replicates.

This clone turned up a few times. The antigen remains undetermined. The sample consisted of blood. V usage is TRBV4-2 and J usage is TRBJ1-5, with 7 positions matching TRBD1. This TCR was sampled from a person between 18 and 69 years old in good health. CDR3 sequence (DNA): TGTGCCAGCAGCCAAGATGGGACAGCGGGCCAGCCCCAGCATTTT. Encoded protein: CASSQDGTAGQPQHF.